The entry below describes one T cell receptor beta chain. Its matching antigen is unknown. The source of the sample is a study of a mutant IDH1 vaccine in newly diagnosed glioma. Study-wide points: Evidence of vaccine-induced immune responses was documented in about 93% of patients. Changes in top peripheral clonotypes did not appear linked to pseudoprogression.

The sample's time point: week 35, safety follow-up. Mutant IDH1 20-mer peptide, at 300 ug, made up each vaccine dose, with topical imiquimod. Some clones are missing from TCRdb's copy, which holds only in-frame ones; the method was immunoSEQ multiplex PCR. This sample has 45,000 or so clones, with approximately 80% found just once. Trimming took 0 bases from V and 8 from J, leaving 14 bases between them. The CDR3 spans 14 residues. Germline V gene sequence: CDR1 LNHNV, CDR2 YYDKDF (reference sequence). This TCR derives from a woman aged 35 to 49 with glioma. Some clones in this sample may be carry-over from other donors' samples. The specimen was PBMCs, collected from a glioma patient whose treatment included an IDH1 peptide vaccine. The J gene is TRBJ2-7, the V gene TRBV15; TRBD1 is a possible D gene (5 bases). CDR3 sequence reads: CATSRDSPNRKQYF. The CDR3 DNA follows: TGTGCCACCAGCAGAGATTCCCCTAACAGGAAGCAGTACTTC.